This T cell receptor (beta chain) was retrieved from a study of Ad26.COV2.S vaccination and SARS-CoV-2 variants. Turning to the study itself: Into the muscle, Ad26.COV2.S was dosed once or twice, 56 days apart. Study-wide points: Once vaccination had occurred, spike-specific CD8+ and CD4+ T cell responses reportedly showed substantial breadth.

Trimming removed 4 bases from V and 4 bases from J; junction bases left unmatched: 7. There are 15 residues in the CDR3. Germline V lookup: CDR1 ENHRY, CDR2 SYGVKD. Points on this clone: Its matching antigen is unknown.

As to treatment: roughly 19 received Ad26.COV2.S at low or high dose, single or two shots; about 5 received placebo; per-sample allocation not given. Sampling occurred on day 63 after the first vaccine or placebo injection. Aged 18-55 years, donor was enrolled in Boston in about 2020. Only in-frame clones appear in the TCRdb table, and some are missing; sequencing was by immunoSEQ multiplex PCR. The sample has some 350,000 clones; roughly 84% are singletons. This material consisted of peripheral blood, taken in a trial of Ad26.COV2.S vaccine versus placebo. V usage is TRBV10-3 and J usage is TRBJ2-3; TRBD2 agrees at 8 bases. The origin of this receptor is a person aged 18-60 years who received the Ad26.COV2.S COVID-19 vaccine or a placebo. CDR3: CAISGSGEGADTQYF. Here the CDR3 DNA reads TGTGCCATCAGTGGTAGCGGGGAGGGAGCAGATACGCAGTATTTT.